One and the same sample provided the 21 T cell receptor beta chains below, sequenced in a study of metastatic and nonmetastatic thyroid tumors. All patients were untreated before thyroid surgery. Via MiXCR, TCRdb re-called the PCR reads. The sample holds approximately 41,000 clones, 28% seen once. Sequenced: blood. Receptor source: a male donor with papillary thyroid cancer or a benign thyroid nodule (not recorded which). Some clones in this sample may be carry-over from other donors' samples.

This clone has a count of ten or more. The chain is built from TRBV12-3 or TRBV12-4 and TRBJ1-3; TRBD1 might be the D (5 bases). Trimming took off 3 bases at V and 4 bases at J, with 16 bases between the two ends. CDR3 length equals 16 residues. The CDR3 sequence: CASSFGQGGFGNTIYF. CDR3 DNA: TGTGCCAGCAGTTTTGGACAAGGAGGTTTCGGAAACACCATATATTTT.

On this clone: A much larger clonotype is one base distant, so this may be a read error. This sample includes further DNA sequences coding for the same CDR3. The rearrangement links TRBV6-1 to TRBJ1-1; D unresolved. CDR3 length: 12 amino acids. Germline CDR1 reads MNHNS; CDR2 reads SASEGT. The CDR3 reads CAGSSGYPEAFF. The DNA for the CDR3 is TGTGCCGGCAGTTCTGGGTACCCTGAAGCTTTCTTT.

This rearrangement joins TRBV20-1 to TRBJ1-6; D unresolved. Trimming removed 0 bases at V and 3 bases at J, with 15 bases between. Per the germline V gene, CDR1 is DFQATT and CDR2 is SNEGSKA (reference sequence). CDR3 length: 17 residues. CDR3 coding DNA: TGCAGTGCTAGAGATCAGGTGGCAGGCCGCTATAATTCACCCCTCCACTTT. It encodes CSARDQVAGRYNSPLHF.

The chain combines TRBV11-1 with TRBJ2-3; 11 bases fit TRBD1. After removal of 5 bases from V and 0 bases from J, the junction contained 10 bases not matched to a gene. Germline CDR1 is SGHAT and CDR2 is FQDESV (reference sequence). The CDR3 runs to 18 residues. The CDR3 is CASSAHRDRGLSTDTQYF. For the CDR3, the DNA is TGTGCCAGCAGCGCTCACCGGGACAGGGGGTTAAGCACAGATACGCAGTATTTT.

This clone was counted between two and nine times. The chain carries TRBV6-4 and TRBJ2-3; D unclear. The germline V and J ends were trimmed by 4 bases and 0 bases, with 8 bases remaining between them. Germline V gene sequence: CDR1 MRHNA, CDR2 SNTAGT. The CDR3 runs to 14 residues. The CDR3: CASSAGTSTDTQYF. In nucleotides, the CDR3 is TGTGCCAGCAGTGCCGGTACTAGCACAGATACGCAGTATTTT.

This clone was seen only once. The gene calls are TRBV5-1 and TRBJ2-1; no clear D. The V and J ends lost 7 bases and 12 bases respectively, with 14 bases between them. From germline, CDR1 is SGHRS and CDR2 YFSETQ. The CDR3 is 11 residues long. The CDR3 loop is CASAANYVQFF. CDR3 bases: TGCGCCAGCGCAGCTAACTATGTGCAGTTCTTC.

The CDR3 nucleotides read TGCTGCCTTCAACGGGGGGGACAGTACAATGAGCAGTTCTTC. Its translation: CCLQRGGQYNEQFF. J is TRBJ2-1 and V is TRBV29-1; a possible D gene is TRBD2 (8 bases). The CDR3 contains 14 residues. Per the germline V gene, CDR1 is SQVTM and CDR2 is ANQGSEA.

This clone showed up many times. The chain joins TRBV5-1 to TRBJ2-5; 7 nucleotides line up with TRBD1. The CDR3 spans 14 residues. CDR1 and CDR2 from the germline V gene are SGHRS and YFSETQ. The V gene end was trimmed by 4 bases and the J gene end by 7 bases; junction bases not matched to a gene: 10. CDR3 DNA: TGCGCCAGCAGCCAAGGGACAGCCTATCCGACCCAGTACTTC. Encoded protein: CASSQGTAYPTQYF.

V is TRBV6-2 or TRBV6-3 and J is TRBJ2-7; D is unresolved. The V and J ends lost 2 bases and 3 bases respectively, with 20 bases between them. This CDR3 spans 17 amino acids. Germline CDR1 MNHEY, CDR2 SVGEGT. This CDR3 is CASSYPASFLPHYEQYF. CDR3 bases: TGTGCCAGCAGTTACCCCGCCTCCTTTCTGCCCCACTACGAGCAGTACTTC.

This rearrangement joins TRBV20-1 to TRBJ1-1, with a possible D match to TRBD1 (6 bases). The CDR3 consists of 12 residues. V lost 1 base and J 11 bases, leaving 14 bases between the germline ends. CDR1 is DFQATT and CDR2 is SNEGSKA in the germline V gene (reference sequence). The chain's CDR3 is CSARGGYRVAFF. The CDR3 DNA follows: TGCAGTGCTAGAGGAGGTTACAGGGTTGCTTTCTTT.

Comment on this clone: This may be a read error, as it is one base from a much larger clone. The chain is built from TRBV12-3 or TRBV12-4 and TRBJ2-4; tentatively, D is TRBD2 (5 bases). There are 12 residues in the CDR3. CDR3 sequence reads: CARRSTGSIQYF. Written as DNA, the CDR3 is TGTGCCCGCAGATCTACGGGAAGCATTCAGTACTTC.

This clone came up many times. This rearrangement joins TRBV11-2 to TRBJ1-1; D is uncertain. The CDR3 is 15 amino acids. The germline CDR1 and CDR2 sequences are SGHAT and FQNNGV. V dropped 2 bases and J dropped 1 base, with 11 bases sitting between them. The CDR3 protein is CASSLYGRGNTEAFF. The DNA for the CDR3 is TGTGCCAGCAGCTTATACGGACGGGGGAACACTGAAGCTTTCTTT.

This clone was found many times. V gene TRBV30 combines with J gene TRBJ2-1; TRBD1 might be the D (6 bases). The V end lost 2 bases, the J end lost 3 bases, and 17 bases lay between the germline ends. The CDR3 contains 16 residues. From germline, CDR1 is GTSNPN and CDR2 SVGIG (reference sequence). In DNA, the CDR3 is TGTGCCTGGAGTAACCCGCGGCAGGGGATCTACAATGAGCAGTTCTTC. Amino acid sequence: CAWSNPRQGIYNEQFF.

Within the sample, this clone is medium-sized. The chain combines TRBV4-2 with TRBJ2-7, with 8 bases identical to TRBD2. This CDR3 region has 14 residues. J lost 3 bases, V lost 1 base, and 2 bases had no gene match. The V gene's germline CDR1 is LGHNA and CDR2 YNFKEQ. In DNA form, the CDR3 reads TGTGCCAGCAGCCAAGCTCGGGAGGGCTACGAGCAGTACTTC. Translated: CASSQAREGYEQYF.

Concerning this clone itself: Since a much larger clone is just one base distant, this may be a read error. The chain joins TRBV3-1 to TRBJ2-2, with 13 bases fitting TRBD2. Germline assignment: CDR1 LGHDT and CDR2 YNNKEL (reference sequence). This CDR3 has 17 amino acids. In DNA form, the CDR3 reads TGTGCCTGCAGCCACACTAGCGGGGGGGCCGGAACCGGGGAGCTGTTTTTT. It translates to CACSHTSGGAGTGELFF. Based on the CDR3 plus reference TRBV3-1 and TRBJ2-2, the full variable domain is DTAVSQTPKYLVTQMGNDKSIKCEQNLGHDTMYWYKQDSKKFLKIMFSYNNKELIINETVPNRFSPKSPDKAHLNLHINSLELGDSAVYFCACSHTSGGAGTGELFFGEGSRLTVL.

With respect to this clone: The CDR3 carries no conserved terminal phenylalanine or tryptophan, so it likely arises from a read error. J is TRBJ2-5 and V is TRBV5-1; TRBD1 aligns across 7 bases. In germline, CDR1 is SGHRS, CDR2 YFSETQ. This CDR3 spans 15 amino acids. J gave up 1 base and V 4 bases, and 7 bases lay outside the gene matches. As DNA, the CDR3 is TGCGCCAGCAGCAAGTGGGACAGCCTCCAAGAGACCCAGTACCTC. Amino acid sequence: CASSKWDSLQETQYL.

This clone was counted ten times or more. The chain couples TRBV24-1 to TRBJ2-5; D perhaps matches TRBD2 (6 bases). The CDR3 contains 14 residues. V lost 0 bases and J lost 3, with 7 bases in between. Germline V gene data show CDR1 as KGHDR and CDR2 as SFDVKD. The CDR3 loop reads CATSDLGGEETQYF. The CDR3 DNA follows: TGTGCCACCAGTGATTTGGGCGGGGAAGAGACCCAGTACTTC.

This clone was seen many times. CDR3 residues: CASSPSRGESYEQYF. The CDR3 DNA reads as TGTGCCAGCTCACCATCCCGTGGGGAATCCTACGAGCAGTACTTC. V usage is TRBV18 and J usage is TRBJ2-7, with unresolved D. The germline V gene encodes CDR1 KGHSH and CDR2 LQKENI. The V end was cut by 2 bases, the J end by 1 base, with 12 bases between. The CDR3 covers 15 residues.

This clone occurred many times. The V and J genes are TRBV24-1 and TRBJ2-3; TRBD1 is a possible D gene (7 bases). This CDR3 is built from 13 residues. The germline V and J ends were trimmed by 10 bases and 2 bases, with 12 bases remaining between them. Germline lookup yields CDR1 KGHDR and CDR2 SFDVKD. CDR3 sequence reads: CATEGADTDTQYF. The CDR3 DNA follows: TGTGCCACGGAGGGGGCTGACACAGATACGCAGTATTTT.

Worth noting for this clone: Other DNA variants within this sample encode the same CDR3. This rearrangement joins TRBV6-1 to TRBJ1-2; 7 bases match TRBD1. The V gene end was trimmed by 5 bases and the J gene end by 4 bases; junction bases not matched to a gene: 10. The CDR3 covers 15 residues. Germline V CDR1 and CDR2: MNHNS, SASEGT. CDR3 sequence: CASSRQGRSVYGYTF. CDR3 nucleotide sequence: TGTGCCAGCAGTAGACAGGGACGTTCGGTCTATGGCTACACCTTC.

By share of the sample, this clone is medium-sized. The chain recombines TRBV20-1 with TRBJ2-7, with D hard to call. The CDR3 extends over 18 amino acids. V gave up 3 bases and J gave up 3 bases, with 27 bases separating them. The germline V gene encodes CDR1 DFQATT and CDR2 SNEGSKA (reference sequence). The CDR3 region is CSASSTSLFSHLSYEQYF. In DNA form, the CDR3 reads TGCAGTGCTAGTTCGACAAGTTTGTTTTCTCATCTCAGCTACGAGCAGTACTTC.